Each of the 32 T cell receptor beta chains below was sequenced from the same sample in a study of blood T cell repertoires in COVID-19. Clones were sequenced by immunoSEQ multiplex PCR, and TCRdb holds only the in-frame ones, with some missing. This table holds about 190,000 clones, less than 85% found once. Sequences were obtained from PBMCs or T cells enriched from blood (not recorded which). These receptors were obtained from a woman in her 30s who had recovered from COVID-19.

J is TRBJ1-2 and V is TRBV9; D not certain. V lost 0 bases, J lost 4 bases, and 10 bases lay in between. The CDR3 extends over 14 amino acids. Germline CDR1 SGDLS, CDR2 YYNGEE. CDR3 sequence: CASSVEVGGYGYTF. The CDR3 DNA reads TGTGCCAGCAGCGTAGAAGTCGGCGGCTATGGCTACACCTTC.

The chain couples TRBV5-1 to TRBJ2-7; 8 bases match TRBD1. V lost 7 bases and J lost 3; bases outside the gene matches: 9. The CDR3 covers 14 residues. Germline values: CDR1 SGHRS, CDR2 YFSETQ. CDR3 bases: TGCGCCAGCGGACCGGGACAGGCCCTCTACGAGCAGTACTTC. Encoded protein: CASGPGQALYEQYF.

This clone turned up a few times. V and J are TRBV4-1 and TRBJ1-1; TRBD1 might be the D (5 bases). Germline V gene data show CDR1 as MGHRA and CDR2 as YSYEKL. The CDR3 extends over 16 amino acids. V lost 3 bases and J lost 1, with 15 bases in between. CDR3 residues: CASSHLGGGTNTEAFF. DNA for the CDR3: TGCGCCAGCAGCCACCTCGGGGGGGGAACGAACACTGAAGCTTTCTTT.

This clone came up once. The CDR3 loop reads CASNRLAGALYQETQYF. The CDR3 DNA sequence: TGTGCCAGCAACCGACTAGCGGGGGCTTTGTACCAAGAGACCCAGTACTTC. The chain is built from TRBV2 and TRBJ2-5; 12 nucleotides agree with TRBD2. V trimming: 7 bases; J trimming: 0 bases; junction bases outside the gene matches: 9. There are 17 residues in the CDR3. The germline gives CDR1 SNHLY, CDR2 FYNNEI.

This clone appeared a few times. J is TRBJ1-1 and V is TRBV19; tentatively, D is TRBD1 (6 bases). Germline CDR1 reads LNHDA; CDR2 reads SQIVND (reference sequence). Trimming cost V 2 bases and J 0 bases, with 34 bases left between them. The CDR3 is made up of 23 amino acids. The CDR3 here is CASSIRGHPFGANGGPMNTEAFF. The CDR3 DNA is TGTGCCAGTAGTATAAGGGGACACCCGTTCGGGGCAAACGGGGGGCCAATGAACACTGAAGCTTTCTTT.

This rearrangement joins TRBV3-1 (or the pseudogene TRBV3-2) to TRBJ1-1; the D gene is possibly TRBD1 (6 bases). The V gene's germline CDR1 is LGHDT and CDR2 YNNKEL (reference sequence). V dropped 2 bases and J dropped 0 bases, with 16 bases sitting between them. The CDR3 covers 17 residues. The DNA of the CDR3 is TGTGCCAGCAGCCAAATCGGCCATGGGGGCATGAACACTGAAGCTTTCTTT. This encodes CASSQIGHGGMNTEAFF.

The chain combines TRBV28 with TRBJ1-2; D gene uncertain. From germline, CDR1 is MDHEN and CDR2 SYDVKM. This CDR3 is built from 13 residues. Trimming cost V 8 bases and J 5 bases, with 15 bases left between them. The CDR3 bases are TGTGCCAGCGGATCAGGCGCACGATATGGCTACACCTTC. This sequence encodes CASGSGARYGYTF.

This clone came up once. The rearrangement joins TRBV5-6 to TRBJ1-2, with unresolved D. This CDR3 is 13 amino acids long. Between the trimmed V and J ends, which lost 5 bases and 3 bases, there was a span of 11 bases. Germline V CDR1 and CDR2: SGHDT, YYEEEE. The CDR3 DNA is TGTGCCAGCAGTCGAGGAGTGGACTATGGCTACACCTTC. Amino acid sequence: CASSRGVDYGYTF. The variable domain in full, with the rest retrieved from reference TRBV5-6 and TRBJ1-2, is DAGVTQSPTHLIKTRGQQVTLRCSPKSGHDTVSWYQQALGQGPQFIFQYYEEEERQRGNFPDRFSGHQFPNYSSELNVNALLLGDSALYLCASSRGVDYGYTFGSGTRLTVV.

The gene calls are TRBV19 and TRBJ1-6; no clear D gene. The ends were cut back, 1 base at V and 0 bases at J, with 7 bases in the middle. CDR1 is LNHDA, CDR2 SQIVND, per germline (reference sequence). The CDR3 has 16 residues. The CDR3 nucleotides read TGTGCCAGTAGTATAGCTGGGAGCTCCTATAATTCACCCCTCCACTTT. Protein product: CASSIAGSSYNSPLHF.

This chain uses TRBV11-3 with TRBJ2-1; 7 bases agree with TRBD2. CDR1 is SGHNT, CDR2 YENEEA, per germline. The V and J ends lost 2 bases and 4 bases, in that order; junction bases with no gene match: 11. CDR3 length: 17 amino acids. The CDR3 is CASSLYSRSGDYNEQFF. Written as DNA, the CDR3 is TGTGCCAGCAGCTTATACAGCCGAAGCGGGGATTACAATGAGCAGTTCTTC.

A few counts support this clone. The V call is TRBV19, the J call TRBJ1-1; D is undetermined. Trimming stripped 3 bases from V and 10 bases from J, with 15 bases between. Germline-derived CDR1 and CDR2 are LNHDA and SQIVND (reference sequence). The CDR3 has 13 residues. The CDR3 loop reads CASSIGGGLRAFF. CDR3 nucleotides: TGTGCCAGTAGTATTGGCGGAGGGCTTAGAGCTTTCTTT.

V gene TRBV6-5 combines with J gene TRBJ2-7; 8 nucleotides match TRBD1. Germline V gene sequence: CDR1 MNHEY, CDR2 SVGAGI. The J segment lost 1 base and the V segment lost 6 bases, leaving 2 bases of the junction unmatched. The CDR3 consists of 13 residues. The CDR3: CASSGQGSYEQYF. The CDR3 nucleotides read TGTGCCAGCAGCGGACAGGGTTCCTACGAGCAGTACTTC.

The genes are TRBV5-5 and TRBJ1-1; D not resolved. Germline V lookup: CDR1 SGHKS, CDR2 YYEKEE (reference sequence). The CDR3 has 17 residues. V lost 0 bases and J 0 bases, leaving 15 bases between the germline ends. CDR3 in amino acids: CASSLGPRRSMNTEAFF. Written as DNA, the CDR3 is TGTGCCAGCAGCTTGGGGCCCCGGAGGTCCATGAACACTGAAGCTTTCTTT.

The chain employs TRBV7-2 and TRBJ1-3; no clear D. CDR1 and CDR2 (germline): SGHTA, FQGNSA. Trimming removed 2 bases from V and 4 bases from J, with 12 bases in between. The CDR3 loop spans 15 amino acids. Here the CDR3 DNA reads TGTGCCAGCAGCTTACTGGCTGCGAGGGGAAACACCATATATTTT. It specifies CASSLLAARGNTIYF. The full variable domain, rest sourced from reference TRBV7-2 and TRBJ1-3, is GAGVSQSPSNKVTEKGKDVELRCDPISGHTALYWYRQSLGQGLEFLIYFQGNSAPDKSGLPSDRFSAERTGGSVSTLTIQRTQQEDSAVYLCASSLLAARGNTIYFGEGSWLTVV.

V is TRBV4-2 and J is TRBJ1-3; D gene ambiguous. Per germline, CDR1 LGHNA and CDR2 YNFKEQ. The length of the CDR3 is 15 residues. V lost 0 bases to trimming and J lost 4 bases, with 10 bases between them. CDR3 region: CASSQERLLGNTIYF. CDR3 DNA sequence: TGTGCCAGCAGCCAAGAGCGGCTTTTAGGAAACACCATATATTTT.

The chain employs TRBV2 and TRBJ2-3; TRBD1 might be the D (6 bases). Between the trimmed V and J ends, which lost 4 bases and 5 bases, there was a span of 10 bases. Germline loops: CDR1 SNHLY, CDR2 FYNNEI. The CDR3 is 13 amino acids. CDR3: CASSGPRGDTQYF. The CDR3 DNA reads as TGTGCCAGCAGTGGACCCAGGGGAGATACGCAGTATTTT.

Comments on this clone: The sample has other DNA sequences that encode this CDR3 too. V and J are TRBV7-8 and TRBJ1-1; TRBD1 matches 7 bases. After removal of 1 base from V and 2 bases from J, the junction contained 1 base not matched to a gene. Germline loops: CDR1 SGHVS, CDR2 FQNEAQ. The CDR3 has 14 amino acids. This CDR3 reads CASSLVGGNTEAFF. The CDR3 bases are TGTGCCAGCAGCTTAGTAGGGGGCAACACTGAAGCTTTCTTT.

CDR3 sequence (DNA): TGTGCCAGCTCACCACCGGGGAGCCAAGAGACCCAGTACTTC. Translated: CASSPPGSQETQYF. J is TRBJ2-5 and V is TRBV18, with TRBD2 as a possible D gene (5 bases). Germline values: CDR1 KGHSH, CDR2 LQKENI. The V and J ends lost 0 bases and 1 base respectively, with 6 bases between them. The CDR3 spans 14 residues.

The chain links TRBV24-1 to TRBJ2-1; 12 nucleotides line up with TRBD2. The CDR3 totals 21 residues. Trimming took 4 bases from V and 0 from J; bases not matched to a gene: 15. Per germline, CDR1 KGHDR and CDR2 SFDVKD. This CDR3 reads CATSDPPGGGTSGRSYNEQFF. CDR3 DNA sequence: TGTGCCACCAGTGACCCCCCAGGGGGGGGGACTAGCGGGCGCTCCTACAATGAGCAGTTCTTC.

The V call is TRBV5-1, the J call TRBJ2-7, with TRBD1 matching over 9 bases. The V and J ends lost 3 bases and 7 bases, in that order; junction bases with no gene match: 5. CDR1 and CDR2 (germline): SGHRS, YFSETQ. CDR3 length: 13 residues. CDR3 nucleotide sequence: TGCGCCAGCAGCTCCACAGGGGGCGGTGAGCAGTACGTC. Its translation is CASSSTGGGEQYV.

J is TRBJ1-5 and V is TRBV7-9, with 7 positions matching TRBD1. The germline V gene encodes CDR1 SEHNR and CDR2 FQNEAQ (reference sequence). V was pared by 4 bases and J by 12 bases, with 9 bases of the junction left unmatched. The CDR3 is made up of 13 amino acids. CDR3 in DNA: TGTGCCAGCAGCTCGGACAGGACAAAGCTCCAGCATTTT. It codes for CASSSDRTKLQHF.

The rearrangement uses TRBV2 and TRBJ1-2; maybe TRBD1 (5 bases). This CDR3 has 17 residues. Trimming removed 3 bases at V and 5 bases at J, with 22 bases between. Germline CDR1 is SNHLY and CDR2 is FYNNEI. The CDR3 spells CASSEGGASTDQYGYTF. CDR3 DNA sequence: TGTGCCAGCAGTGAGGGAGGGGCGTCGACGGACCAATATGGCTACACCTTC.

CDR3 region: CAISPTANTGELFF. In DNA, the CDR3 is TGTGCCATCAGCCCCACAGCGAACACCGGGGAGCTGTTTTTT. This chain links TRBV10-3 with TRBJ2-2; D is unclear. This CDR3 region has 14 residues. Germline CDR1 ENHRY, CDR2 SYGVKD. V was clipped by 6 bases and J by 0 bases, with 8 bases between them.

The chain recombines TRBV5-5 with TRBJ1-5; D uncertain. Trimming took off 2 bases at V and 7 bases at J, with 13 bases between the two ends. This CDR3 region has 14 residues. CDR1 is SGHKS and CDR2 is YYEKEE in the germline V gene (reference sequence). The chain's CDR3 is CASSFQPSGQPQHF. The CDR3 nucleotides read TGTGCCAGCAGCTTTCAGCCGTCCGGGCAGCCCCAGCATTTT.

The CDR3 loop is CASSPAGTGVKDTQYF. CDR3 bases: TGTGCCAGCAGTCCAGCGGGGACAGGGGTTAAAGATACGCAGTATTTT. This chain links TRBV28 with TRBJ2-3, with TRBD1 identical over 10 bases. Trimming removed 5 bases from V and 5 bases from J; junction bases left unmatched: 10. The CDR3 contains 16 residues. Germline CDR1 MDHEN, CDR2 SYDVKM.

The CDR3 sequence is CASSPPGVRYGYTF. Here the CDR3 DNA reads TGTGCCAGCTCACCCCCGGGGGTAAGGTATGGCTACACCTTC. The J gene is TRBJ1-2, the V gene TRBV18, with a tentative D call TRBD1 (5 bases). Germline V gives CDR1 KGHSH, CDR2 LQKENI. Trimming pared 3 bases from V and 5 bases from J, leaving 13 bases between. There are 14 residues in the CDR3.

The CDR3 DNA reads TGTGCCAGCAGTTTCGTCGGGGTCCTTCCTGGAAACACCATATATTTT. This gives the protein CASSFVGVLPGNTIYF. The chain employs TRBV28 and TRBJ1-3; no definite D call. The CDR3 extends over 16 amino acids. The V end was cut by 3 bases, the J end by 2 bases, with 14 bases between. The germline gives CDR1 MDHEN, CDR2 SYDVKM. Full variable domain (rest looked up from reference TRBV28 and TRBJ1-3): DVKVTQSSRYLVKRTGEKVFLECVQDMDHENMFWYRQDPGLGLRLIYFSYDVKMKEKGDIPEGYSVSREKKERFSLILESASTNQTSMYLCASSFVGVLPGNTIYFGEGSWLTVV.

V is TRBV9 and J is TRBJ1-1, with 8 nucleotides matching TRBD1. V dropped 2 bases and J dropped 1; count of bases not matched to a gene: 4. Germline loops: CDR1 SGDLS, CDR2 YYNGEE. This CDR3 spans 15 amino acids. DNA of the CDR3: TGTGCCAGCAGCGTCGACGGACAGGGGAACACTGAAGCTTTCTTT. It specifies CASSVDGQGNTEAFF. Together with reference TRBV9 and TRBJ1-1, the CDR3 gives the full variable domain: DSGVTQTPKHLITATGQRVTLRCSPRSGDLSVYWYQQSLDQGLQFLIQYYNGEERAKGNILERFSAQQFPDLHSELNLSSLELGDSALYFCASSVDGQGNTEAFFGQGTRLTVV.

V is TRBV5-4 and J is TRBJ1-3; D may be TRBD1 (6 bases). CDR1 and CDR2 from the germline V gene are SGHNT and YYREEE (reference sequence). The V and J ends lost 2 bases and 2 bases respectively, with 11 bases between them. The CDR3 length is 15 residues. The CDR3 region has the DNA TGTGCCAGCAGCTTCTCAGGGGTGCCTGGAAACACCATATATTTT. It codes for CASSFSGVPGNTIYF. Complete variable domain (other parts from reference TRBV5-4 and TRBJ1-3): ETGVTQSPTHLIKTRGQQVTLRCSSQSGHNTVSWYQQALGQGPQFIFQYYREEENGRGNFPPRFSGLQFPNYSSELNVNALELDDSALYLCASSFSGVPGNTIYFGEGSWLTVV.

In this sample, this clone turned up a few times. The rearrangement links TRBV19 to TRBJ2-4, with TRBD1 identical over 8 bases. The CDR3 covers 16 residues. J was trimmed by 2 bases and V by 3 bases; bases with no gene match: 6. CDR1 is LNHDA, CDR2 SQIVND, per germline (reference sequence). The CDR3 spells CASSIPGGESKNIQYF. In DNA, the CDR3 is TGTGCCAGTAGTATTCCAGGGGGCGAATCCAAAAACATTCAGTACTTC.

The chain uses TRBV23-1 and TRBJ2-6; possibly TRBD2 for D (5 bases). TRBV23-1 is placed among ORFs of uncertain function. The CDR3 consists of 16 residues. Trimming removed 8 bases at V and 3 bases at J, with 17 bases between. The CDR3 loop reads CASGLLRVRGANVLTF. For the CDR3, the DNA is TGCGCCAGCGGACTTCTAAGGGTGCGTGGGGCCAACGTCCTGACTTTC.

The CDR3 here is CASRPGSGNTIYF. CDR3 DNA sequence: TGTGCCAGTAGACCGGGCTCTGGAAACACCATATATTTT. The chain carries TRBV19 and TRBJ1-3; the D is unclear. V was clipped by 6 bases and J by 0 bases, with 6 bases between them. Per the germline V gene, CDR1 is LNHDA and CDR2 is SQIVND (reference sequence). The CDR3 extends over 13 amino acids.